This T cell receptor (beta chain) was sequenced in a study of blood T cell repertoires in COVID-19. About the study: From the United States, Italy and Spain came samples of acute and convalescent COVID-19. T cells, B-cell-depleted T cells, or PBMCs provided the cDNA or gDNA that served as material.

Original processing methods: Reference gene primer amplification in the assay estimated nucleated cell counts. Data came from immunoSEQ multiplex PCR; TCRdb stores just in-frame clones and leaves some out. D and trimming were read from the DNA, whereas the V and J calls and clone size are those reported in that table. The sample consists of around 53,000 clones, roughly 83% of them appearing once. V was cut by 0 bases and J by 7 bases, with 11 bases left in between. In germline, CDR1 is KGHDR, CDR2 SFDVKD. The CDR3 has 14 amino acids. This chain joins TRBV24-1 and TRBJ1-2; no reliable D call. The TCR was taken from a man aged 65 to 85 with active COVID-19. Material for sequencing was peripheral blood. CDR3 sequence (DNA): TGTGCCACCAGTGATTTGTACCCGGACTCTGGCTACACCTTC. Protein product: CATSDLYPDSGYTF.